What follows are 21 T cell receptor beta chains derived from one specimen sequenced in a study of OX40 agonist ivuxolimab in advanced cancers. The table came from immunoSEQ multiplex PCR; TCRdb's copy has only in-frame clones and leaves some out. The sample consists of about 62,000 clones, 88% of them appearing once. The sample here was CD4+ or CD8+ T cells sorted from blood, taken in a trial of the OX40 agonist ivuxolimab. These receptors came from an adult with an advanced solid tumor such as melanoma, head and neck, liver or kidney cancer.

This chain uses TRBV10-3 with TRBJ2-5, with TRBD1 matching 8 bases. V was clipped by 6 bases and J by 7 bases; unmatched bases: 10. Germline V gene lookup returns CDR1 ENHRY and CDR2 SYGVKD. The CDR3 contains 14 residues. In DNA form, the CDR3 reads TGTGCCATCAGCGCAGGGACAGGCTGGGGGACCCAGTACTTC. Protein: CAISAGTGWGTQYF.

This chain uses TRBV10-3 with TRBJ2-3; TRBD2 aligns across 7 bases. V was pared by 3 bases and J by 3 bases, with 3 bases of the junction left unmatched. The V gene's germline CDR1 is ENHRY and CDR2 SYGVKD. The CDR3 covers 14 residues. CDR3: CAISDGGRTDTQYF. The CDR3 DNA reads TGTGCCATCAGTGATGGCGGGAGAACAGATACGCAGTATTTT.

J is TRBJ2-7 and V is TRBV28; tentatively, D is TRBD1 or TRBD2 (5 bases each). Germline V gene data show CDR1 as MDHEN and CDR2 as SYDVKM. The length of the CDR3 is 16 residues. The V gene lost 3 bases and the J gene lost 1 base, with 16 bases spanning the gap. The CDR3 sequence is CASSFGAGARSYEQYF. CDR3 coding DNA: TGTGCCAGCAGTTTTGGGGCCGGGGCGAGATCCTACGAGCAGTACTTC. Supplemented by reference TRBV28 and TRBJ2-7, the full variable domain reads DVKVTQSSRYLVKRTGEKVFLECVQDMDHENMFWYRQDPGLGLRLIYFSYDVKMKEKGDIPEGYSVSREKKERFSLILESASTNQTSMYLCASSFGAGARSYEQYFGPGTRLTVT.

The chain carries TRBV28 and TRBJ2-7, with a possible D match to TRBD2 (5 bases). Deletions cut 4 bases from V and 5 bases from J, with 15 bases between. Germline values: CDR1 MDHEN, CDR2 SYDVKM. The CDR3 length is 14 residues. The CDR3 DNA follows: TGTGCCAGCAGTTCCACACCGCTCGGGAACGAGCAGTACTTC. It is translated as CASSSTPLGNEQYF.

This clone showed up just a few times. Other DNA sequences in the same sample also yield this CDR3. CDR3 residues: CASSLLGGNSPLHF. DNA of the CDR3: TGTGCCAGCAGTTTGTTAGGGGGTAATTCACCCCTCCACTTT. The chain combines TRBV28 with TRBJ1-6; possibly TRBD1 for D (6 bases). Trimming removed 3 bases from V and 6 bases from J, with 9 bases in between. CDR3 size: 14 residues. Germline loops: CDR1 MDHEN, CDR2 SYDVKM.

This rearrangement joins TRBV11-2 to TRBJ1-6; D remains unclear. The CDR3 runs to 15 residues. The germline V and J ends were trimmed by 0 bases and 6 bases, with 9 bases remaining between them. The V gene's germline CDR1 is SGHAT and CDR2 FQNNGV. In DNA form, the CDR3 reads TGTGCCAGCAGCTTAGATTATAGTGGTAATTCACCCCTCCACTTT. Translating gives CASSLDYSGNSPLHF.

The chain employs TRBV7-2 and TRBJ2-7, with D perhaps matching TRBD2 (5 bases). This CDR3 contains 15 residues. With 1 base removed from V and 6 bases from J, the gap between germline ends came to 16 bases. Germline CDR1 SGHTA, CDR2 FQGNSA. CDR3 amino acids: CASSLGTVGDLEQYF. DNA for the CDR3: TGTGCCAGCAGCTTAGGAACGGTGGGAGACCTCGAGCAGTACTTC.

The chain uses TRBV7-2 and TRBJ2-1; tentative D call: TRBD1 (6 bases). Trimming left V 3 bases short and J 10 bases short, with 7 bases between. The CDR3 length is 11 residues. Germline CDR1 reads SGHTA; CDR2 reads FQGNSA. CDR3 bases: TGTGCCAGCAGCTTGGGGGCAGAGCAGTTCTTC. Protein sequence: CASSLGAEQFF.

The chain is built from TRBV5-1 and TRBJ2-5, with D perhaps matching TRBD1 (6 bases). Per the germline V gene, CDR1 is SGHRS and CDR2 is YFSETQ. V lost 4 bases, J lost 3 bases, and 10 bases lay in between. The CDR3 totals 13 residues. The DNA of the CDR3 is TGCGCCAGCAGCGGGACACCCAAAGAGACCCAGTACTTC. It codes for CASSGTPKETQYF.

CDR3 bases: TGTGCCAGCAGTTTGAGGGATAATCAGCCCCAGCATTTT. Protein: CASSLRDNQPQHF. This chain uses TRBV6-5 with TRBJ1-5; D is unresolved. The CDR3 spans 13 residues. V lost 4 bases, J lost 4 bases, and 8 bases lay in between. CDR1 and CDR2 from the germline V gene are MNHEY and SVGAGI.

The chain carries TRBV6-5 and TRBJ2-7, with D hard to call. The CDR3 runs 14 residues. Germline values: CDR1 MNHEY, CDR2 SVGAGI. Trimming pared 7 bases from V and 0 bases from J, leaving 13 bases between. DNA of the CDR3: TGTGCCAGCAAAGGCAGATTAAGCTCCTACGAGCAGTACTTC. It translates to CASKGRLSSYEQYF.

V usage is TRBV10-1 and J usage is TRBJ1-6; 7 bases line up with TRBD1. CDR3 length equals 15 residues. V was pared by 3 bases and J by 10 bases, with 9 bases of the junction left unmatched. The germline V gene has CDR1 WNHNN and CDR2 SYGVQD (reference sequence). The CDR3 sequence is CASSERQGAASPLHF. For the CDR3, the DNA is TGCGCCAGCAGTGAAAGACAGGGAGCGGCCTCACCCCTCCACTTT.

This clone showed up just a few times. The chain joins TRBV11-2 to TRBJ1-6; 10 nucleotides agree with TRBD1. V shed 5 bases and J 10 bases; nucleotides not matched to a gene: 5. Germline V gene data show CDR1 as SGHAT and CDR2 as FQNNGV. The CDR3 contains 14 residues. CDR3 sequence reads: CASSQTGGSSPLHF. The CDR3 DNA reads as TGTGCCAGCAGCCAGACAGGGGGCTCATCACCCCTCCACTTT.

This chain uses TRBV30 with TRBJ2-3; 8 positions match TRBD1. Looked up from germline, CDR1 is GTSNPN and CDR2 is SVGIG (reference sequence). V was pared by 7 bases and J by 0 bases, with 12 bases of the junction left unmatched. The CDR3 sequence is 16 residues long. CDR3 DNA: TGTGCCTTCGCCCCGGGACAGGCGACTAGCACAGATACGCAGTATTTT. This sequence encodes CAFAPGQATSTDTQYF.

The genes are TRBV25-1 and TRBJ1-2, with unresolved D. The CDR3 sequence is 13 residues long. Between the trimmed V and J ends, which lost 2 bases and 0 bases, there was a span of 4 bases. The V gene's germline CDR1 is MGHDK and CDR2 SYGVNS. CDR3 region: CASSETANYGYTF. CDR3 DNA: TGTGCCAGCAGTGAAACAGCTAACTATGGCTACACCTTC.

The chain recombines TRBV6-5 with TRBJ1-2; possibly TRBD1 for D (5 bases). Germline V gene sequence: CDR1 MNHEY, CDR2 SVGAGI. This CDR3 region has 16 residues. V lost 1 base and J 3 bases, leaving 15 bases between the germline ends. In nucleotides, the CDR3 is TGTGCCAGCAGTTACTTATCCGGGGCCCCCTACTATGGCTACACCTTC. Protein sequence: CASSYLSGAPYYGYTF.

The chain is built from TRBV18 and TRBJ1-5, with a possible D match to TRBD1 (6 bases). The CDR3 length is 17 residues. The germline V gene has CDR1 KGHSH and CDR2 LQKENI. The V gene lost 2 bases and the J gene lost 7 bases, with 21 bases spanning the gap. CDR3 loop: CASSPTAGELDGQPQHF. The CDR3 DNA is TGTGCCAGCTCACCAACGGCAGGGGAGCTGGATGGCCAGCCCCAGCATTTT.

The CDR3 is CASSQMGQGAGANVLTF. CDR3 sequence (DNA): TGTGCCAGCAGCCAGATGGGACAGGGGGCTGGGGCCAACGTCCTGACTTTC. The rearrangement joins TRBV7-8 to TRBJ2-6, with 11 nucleotides matching TRBD1. Germline CDR1 reads SGHVS; CDR2 reads FQNEAQ. With V trimmed by 5 bases and J by 2 bases, 5 bases remained unmatched. CDR3 size: 17 residues. Full variable domain (missing parts from reference TRBV7-8 and TRBJ2-6): GAGVSQSPRYKVAKRGQDVALRCDPISGHVSLFWYQQALGQGPEFLTYFQNEAQLDKSGLPSDRFFAERPEGSVSTLKIQRTQQEDSAVYLCASSQMGQGAGANVLTFGAGSRLTVL.

The chain couples TRBV15 to TRBJ2-3, with 10 bases aligning to TRBD2. Germline-derived CDR1 and CDR2 are LNHNV and YYDKDF (reference sequence). Trimming took 1 base from V and 6 from J; bases not matched to a gene: 4. CDR3 length equals 15 residues. The CDR3 region is CATSRVLAGADTQYF. The DNA for the CDR3 is TGTGCCACCAGCAGAGTCCTAGCGGGAGCTGATACGCAGTATTTT.

For this clone: Mismatch with germline at one junction end may stem from a read error. This chain uses TRBV5-1 with TRBJ2-7, with 7 bases that match TRBD2. The V gene's germline CDR1 is SGHRS and CDR2 YFSETQ. The length of the CDR3 is 14 residues. The CDR3 here is CAGSRTGGSYEQYF. CDR3 bases: TGCGCCGGCAGCCGTACGGGGGGCTCCTACGAGCAGTACTTC. The full variable domain, its missing parts supplied by reference TRBV5-1 and TRBJ2-7, is KAGVTQTPRYLIKTRGQQVTLSCSPISGHRSVSWYQQTPGQGLQFLFEYFSETQRNKGNFPGRFSGRQFSNSRSEMNVSTLELGDSALYLCAGSRTGGSYEQYFGPGTRLTVT.

This clone turned up a few times. The genes are TRBV15 and TRBJ1-5; TRBD1 agrees at 10 bases. Germline CDR1 and CDR2: LNHNV and YYDKDF (reference sequence). J gave up 5 bases and V 8 bases, and 0 bases lay outside the gene matches. This CDR3 has 12 amino acids. The chain's CDR3 is CATGTGDQPQHF. CDR3 in DNA: TGTGCCACCGGGACAGGGGATCAGCCCCAGCATTTT.